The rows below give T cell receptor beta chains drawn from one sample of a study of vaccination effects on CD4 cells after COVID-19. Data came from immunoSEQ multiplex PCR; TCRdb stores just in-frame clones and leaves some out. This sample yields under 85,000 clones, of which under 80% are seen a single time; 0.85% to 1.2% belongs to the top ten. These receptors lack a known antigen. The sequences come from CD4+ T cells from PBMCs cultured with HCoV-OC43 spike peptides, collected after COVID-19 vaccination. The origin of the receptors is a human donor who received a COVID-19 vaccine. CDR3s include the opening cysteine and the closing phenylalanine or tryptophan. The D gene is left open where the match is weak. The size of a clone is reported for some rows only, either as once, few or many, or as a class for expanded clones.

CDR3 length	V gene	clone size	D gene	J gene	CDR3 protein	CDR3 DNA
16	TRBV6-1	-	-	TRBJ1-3	CASSAPAGGPGNTIYF	TGTGCCAGCAGTGCGCCCGCGGGGGGACCTGGAAACACCATATATTTT
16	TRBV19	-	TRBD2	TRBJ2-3	CASSYMSGGATDTQYF	TGTGCCAGTAGTTATATGAGCGGGGGGGCCACAGATACGCAGTATTTT
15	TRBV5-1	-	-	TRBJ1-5	CASSLTGSGNQPQHF	TGCGCCAGCAGCTTGACGGGATCGGGCAATCAGCCCCAGCATTTT
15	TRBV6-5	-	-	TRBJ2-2	CASRRDTQNTGELFF	TGTGCCAGCAGGAGGGACACACAGAACACCGGGGAGCTGTTTTTT
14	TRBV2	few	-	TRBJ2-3	CASRIRRVADTQYF	TGTGCCAGCAGGATTAGGAGGGTCGCAGATACGCAGTATTTT
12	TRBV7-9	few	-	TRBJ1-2	CASSLDGSGYTF	TGTGCCAGCAGCTTAGACGGATCTGGCTACACCTTC
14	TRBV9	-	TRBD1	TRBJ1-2	CASSERQGASGYTF	TGTGCCAGCAGCGAGCGACAGGGGGCGAGCGGCTACACCTTC
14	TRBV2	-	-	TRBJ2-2	CASSGTTNTGELFF	TGTGCCAGCAGTGGGACGACGAACACCGGGGAGCTGTTTTTT
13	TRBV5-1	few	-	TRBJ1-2	CASSLSGAYGYTF	TGCGCCAGCAGCTTGTCAGGGGCCTATGGCTACACCTTC
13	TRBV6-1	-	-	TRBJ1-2	CASSERGEGGYTF	TGTGCCAGCAGTGAAAGGGGCGAGGGTGGCTACACCTTC
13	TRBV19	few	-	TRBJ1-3	CATYRAPGNTIYF	TGTGCCACTTACAGGGCTCCCGGAAACACCATATATTTT
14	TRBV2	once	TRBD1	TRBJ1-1	CASSDRTGNTEAFF	TGTGCCAGCAGTGATAGGACAGGGAACACTGAAGCTTTCTTT
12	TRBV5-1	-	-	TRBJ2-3	CASSLTTDTQYF	TGCGCCAGCAGCCTAACTACAGATACGCAGTATTTT
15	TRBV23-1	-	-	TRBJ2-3	CASITKGQITDTQYF	TGCGCCAGCATTACCAAGGGGCAAATCACAGATACGCAGTATTTT
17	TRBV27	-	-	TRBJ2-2	CASSFAGRVSNTGELFF	TGTGCCAGCAGTTTCGCGGGACGGGTCAGTAACACCGGGGAGCTGTTTTTT
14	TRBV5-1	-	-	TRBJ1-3	CASSLGNSGNTIYF	TGCGCCAGCAGCTTGGGGAACTCTGGAAACACCATATATTTT
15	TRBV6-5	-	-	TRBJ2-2	CASSLLVGRTGELFF	TGTGCCAGCAGCCTCCTTGTGGGAAGGACCGGGGAGCTGTTTTTT
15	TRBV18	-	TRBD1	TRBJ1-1	CASSPRTGGNTEAFF	TGTGCCAGCTCACCTCGGACAGGGGGGAACACTGAAGCTTTCTTT
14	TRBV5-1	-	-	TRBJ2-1	CASSSTTENNEQFF	TGCGCCAGCAGCTCAACGACTGAAAACAATGAGCAGTTCTTC
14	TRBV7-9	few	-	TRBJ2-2	CASSLRGAAGELFF	TGTGCCAGCAGCTTAAGGGGGGCGGCCGGGGAGCTGTTTTTT
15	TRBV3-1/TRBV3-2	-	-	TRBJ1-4	CASSRSGGTNEKLFF	TGTGCCAGCAGCCGGTCGGGTGGGACTAATGAAAAACTGTTTTTT
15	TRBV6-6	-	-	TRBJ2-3	CASSYTRASTDTQYF	TGTGCCAGCAGTTACACCAGAGCCTCCACAGATACGCAGTATTTT
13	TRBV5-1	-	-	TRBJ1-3	CASSLWSGDTIYF	TGCGCCAGCAGCTTGTGGTCGGGGGACACCATATATTTT
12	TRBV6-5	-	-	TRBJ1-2	CASRFDRIGYTF	TGTGCCAGCAGATTTGACAGAATTGGCTACACCTTC
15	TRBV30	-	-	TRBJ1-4	CAWSSTQGANEKLFF	TGTGCCTGGAGTTCTACCCAGGGAGCTAATGAAAAACTGTTTTTT
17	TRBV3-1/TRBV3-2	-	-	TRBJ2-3	CASSQDWSLTSTDTQYF	TGTGCCAGCAGCCAAGACTGGTCACTCACTAGCACAGATACGCAGTATTTT
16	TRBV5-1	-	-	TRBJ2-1	CASSLAPTASYNEQFF	TGCGCCAGCAGCTTGGCCCCGACTGCCTCCTACAATGAGCAGTTCTTC
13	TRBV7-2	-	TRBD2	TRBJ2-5	CASSFSGQETQYF	TGTGCCAGCAGCTTTAGCGGGCAAGAGACCCAGTACTTC
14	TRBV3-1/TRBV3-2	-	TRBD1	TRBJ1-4	CASSQLQGEEKLFF	TGTGCCAGCAGCCAGCTACAGGGGGAAGAAAAACTGTTTTTT
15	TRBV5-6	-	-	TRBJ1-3	CASSYRQDLGNTIYF	TGTGCCAGCAGCTACCGACAGGACCTTGGAAACACCATATATTTT
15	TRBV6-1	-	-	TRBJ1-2	CASSESSGLGYGYTF	TGTGCCAGCAGTGAGTCCTCGGGACTGGGATATGGCTACACCTTC
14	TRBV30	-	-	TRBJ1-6	CAWSPTGENSPLHF	TGTGCCTGGAGTCCGACAGGTGAAAATTCACCCCTCCACTTT
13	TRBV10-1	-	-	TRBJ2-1	CASMASSYNEQFF	TGCGCCAGCATGGCGAGCTCCTACAATGAGCAGTTCTTC
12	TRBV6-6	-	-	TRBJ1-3	CASRAGGNTIYF	TGTGCCAGCAGGGCAGGAGGAAACACCATATATTTT
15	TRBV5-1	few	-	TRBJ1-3	CASSLDTNSGNTIYF	TGCGCCAGCAGCCTGGACACAAACTCTGGAAACACCATATATTTT
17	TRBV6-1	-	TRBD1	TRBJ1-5	CASSAYDMTGPNQPQHF	TGTGCCAGCAGTGCATATGATATGACAGGGCCTAATCAGCCCCAGCATTTT
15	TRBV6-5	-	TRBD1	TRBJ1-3	CASSYGTGSGNTIYF	TGTGCCAGCAGTTATGGGACAGGGAGTGGAAACACCATATATTTT
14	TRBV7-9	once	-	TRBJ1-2	CASSLEGGARGYTF	TGTGCCAGCAGCTTAGAAGGGGGGGCTCGCGGCTACACCTTC
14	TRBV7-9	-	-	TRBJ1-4	CASSLLGRDEKLFF	TGTGCCAGCAGCTTACTCGGCAGAGATGAAAAACTGTTTTTT
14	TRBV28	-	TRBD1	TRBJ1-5	CASRSDRDGQPQHF	TGTGCCAGCAGGTCCGACAGGGATGGTCAGCCCCAGCATTTT
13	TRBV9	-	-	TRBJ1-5	CASSVDGNQPQHF	TGTGCCAGCAGCGTGGATGGGAATCAGCCCCAGCATTTT
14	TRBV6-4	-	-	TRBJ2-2	CASSRAVGTGELFF	TGTGCCAGCAGTCGGGCGGTTGGGACCGGGGAGCTGTTTTTT
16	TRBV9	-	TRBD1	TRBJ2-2	CASSLLDRVYAGELFF	TGTGCCAGCAGCTTGTTGGACAGGGTATACGCCGGGGAGCTGTTTTTT
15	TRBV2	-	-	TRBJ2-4	CASSEAGTTKNIQYF	TGTGCCAGCAGTGAGGCCGGGACCACAAAAAACATTCAGTACTTC
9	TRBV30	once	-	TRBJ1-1	CAWGQQAFF	TGTGCCTGGGGACAGCAAGCTTTCTTT
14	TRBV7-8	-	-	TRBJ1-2	CASSFGRAVYGYTF	TGTGCCAGCAGCTTCGGCAGGGCGGTTTATGGCTACACCTTC
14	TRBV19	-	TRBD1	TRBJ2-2	CASRGQGSHGELFF	TGTGCCAGTAGAGGACAGGGATCCCACGGGGAGCTGTTTTTT
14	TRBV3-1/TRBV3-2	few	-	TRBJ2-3	CASSQRQGTDTQYF	TGTGCCAGCAGCCAACGGCAGGGAACAGATACGCAGTATTTT
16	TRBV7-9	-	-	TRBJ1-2	CASSRTAQDPNYGYTF	TGTGCCAGCAGCCGGACGGCCCAAGACCCGAACTATGGCTACACCTTC
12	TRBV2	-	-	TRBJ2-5	CASSLVMGTQYF	TGTGCCAGCAGTCTAGTAATGGGGACCCAGTACTTC